The 12 T cell receptor beta chains below all came from one sample that was sequenced in a study of blood T cell repertoires in COVID-19. Here immunoSEQ multiplex PCR was the method, and the copy in TCRdb shows in-frame clones only, minus some. The sample holds 250,000 to 350,000 clones, less than 85% seen once. The sample taken for sequencing was PBMCs or T cells enriched from blood (not recorded which). All receptors derive from a woman in her forties or fifties who had recovered from COVID-19.

The chain recombines TRBV24-1 with TRBJ2-7, with 8 bases identical to TRBD1. This CDR3 comprises 15 residues. Germline CDR1 is KGHDR and CDR2 is SFDVKD. Germline trimming cut 3 bases from V and 3 bases from J; bases unmatched to any gene: 6. DNA for the CDR3: TGTGCCACCAGTGATCCCGGGACAGGCCACTACGAGCAGTACTTC. Its translation: CATSDPGTGHYEQYF.

This chain links TRBV19 with TRBJ1-2; possible D gene TRBD1, 6 bases. Germline V gene lookup returns CDR1 LNHDA and CDR2 SQIVND (reference sequence). Deletions cut 9 bases from V and 8 bases from J, with 22 bases between. The CDR3 covers 14 residues. The CDR3 region has the DNA TGTGCCAGCACAAGAATCCAGGGGTCTGGGGGCTACACCTTC. This translates into CASTRIQGSGGYTF.

The V gene is TRBV28, the J gene TRBJ2-7; D remains unclear. The CDR3 has 13 amino acids. Germline V CDR1 and CDR2: MDHEN, SYDVKM. The ends were cut back, 4 bases at V and 4 bases at J, with 11 bases in the middle. The CDR3 bases are TGTGCCAGCAGTTCGACACCGATATACGAGCAGTACTTC. Protein sequence: CASSSTPIYEQYF.

The chain joins TRBV10-2 to TRBJ1-3; no clear D. Germline V gives CDR1 WSHSY, CDR2 SAAADI. Between the trimmed V and J ends, which lost 6 bases and 0 bases, there was a span of 9 bases. CDR3 length: 14 amino acids. The CDR3 reads CASRRAPSGNTIYF. As DNA, the CDR3 is TGCGCCAGCAGGAGAGCTCCCTCTGGAAACACCATATATTTT.

The V gene is TRBV3-1 (or the pseudogene TRBV3-2), the J gene TRBJ2-7, with 7 bases identical to TRBD1. After removal of 1 base from V and 1 base from J, the junction contained 1 base not matched to a gene. Germline V lookup: CDR1 LGHDT, CDR2 YNNKEL (reference sequence). The CDR3 extends over 14 amino acids. CDR3 sequence: CASSQVRGSYEQYF. The CDR3 nucleotides are TGTGCCAGCAGCCAAGTCAGGGGGTCCTACGAGCAGTACTTC.

The chain joins TRBV27 to TRBJ1-1, with 8 nucleotides matching TRBD1. The germline V gene encodes CDR1 MNHEY and CDR2 SMNVEV (reference sequence). After removal of 5 bases from V and 6 bases from J, the junction contained 11 bases not matched to a gene. This CDR3 is built from 15 residues. In nucleotides, the CDR3 is TGTGCCAGCAGTGCGCCCCCAGGGGGCTCGGCTGAAGCTTTCTTT. It translates to CASSAPPGGSAEAFF.

The rearrangement links TRBV3-1 (or the pseudogene TRBV3-2) to TRBJ1-2, with no clear D. The germline CDR1 and CDR2 sequences are LGHDT and YNNKEL (reference sequence). The V and J ends lost 2 bases and 7 bases respectively, with 17 bases between them. CDR3 length equals 15 residues. CDR3 bases: TGTGCCAGCAGCCAAAGCCTACAGACAACTTTTGGCTACACCTTC. Its translation: CASSQSLQTTFGYTF.

The chain uses TRBV23-1 and TRBJ1-3, with D possibly matching TRBD1 (6 bases). TRBV23-1 has ORF status, its function being uncertain. Between the trimmed V and J ends, which lost 6 bases and 0 bases, there was a span of 18 bases. The CDR3 runs 17 residues. The CDR3 sequence is CASRRSTGQNSGNTIYF. CDR3 coding DNA: TGCGCCAGCAGGCGATCGACAGGACAGAACTCTGGAAACACCATATATTTT.

The chain carries TRBV3-1 (or the pseudogene TRBV3-2) and TRBJ1-2, with no clear D. Per the germline V gene, CDR1 is LGHDT and CDR2 is YNNKEL (reference sequence). Trimming removed 1 base from V and 4 bases from J, with 10 bases in between. The CDR3 consists of 14 residues. This chain's CDR3 is CASSQAGRSYGYTF. CDR3 in DNA: TGTGCCAGCAGCCAAGCGGGGAGGTCCTATGGCTACACCTTC.

The rearrangement joins TRBV29-1 to TRBJ1-2; 8 positions match TRBD1. V was pared by 6 bases and J by 4 bases, with 10 bases of the junction left unmatched. The CDR3 runs to 14 residues. Germline CDR1 SQVTM, CDR2 ANQGSEA. CDR3 sequence (DNA): TGCAGCGTCGACCAGGGGGCGCAGGTCTATGGCTACACCTTC. Protein: CSVDQGAQVYGYTF.

The V and J genes are TRBV18 and TRBJ1-2; 9 bases are a match to TRBD1. The CDR3 runs 16 residues. Germline V gene sequence: CDR1 KGHSH, CDR2 LQKENI. V shed 6 bases, J shed 6 bases, and the junction held 14 bases outside the gene matches. As DNA, the CDR3 is TGTGCCAGCTCGCAGGAACAGGGGGCGCTTCGTCATGGCTACACCTTC. Amino acids: CASSQEQGALRHGYTF.

The V and J genes are TRBV7-9 and TRBJ1-1, with D maybe TRBD1 (5 bases). This CDR3 spans 15 amino acids. In germline, CDR1 is SEHNR, CDR2 FQNEAQ (reference sequence). V shed 4 bases and J shed 1 base, with 13 bases lying between them. CDR3: CASSSRRGENTEAFF. The CDR3 region has the DNA TGTGCCAGCAGCTCCCGACGGGGGGAGAACACTGAAGCTTTCTTT.